This record looks at one T cell receptor (beta chain) sequence and its context. This entry comes from a study of blood T cell repertoires in COVID-19. Study-level background: Collection of acute and convalescent COVID-19 samples took place in the United States, Italy and Spain.

This CDR3 has 13 amino acids. Germline loops: CDR1 ENHRY, CDR2 SYGVKD. V was trimmed by 4 bases and J by 2 bases, leaving 6 bases between them. Profiled with immunoSEQ multiplex PCR; TCRdb holds only in-frame clones, not every one. The sample yields about 270,000 clones, approximately 86% seen once. The cohort comprised adults aged about 18 to 100 years residing in 24 US areas. Participants reported their clinical history, and cohort assignment relied on those reports. Recovered status applied to Cohort 3 donors who had two consecutive negative PCRs. It also applied to those with clearance or with symptom resolution.

The sample comprised PBMCs or T cells enriched from blood (not recorded which). The clonotype originates from a woman aged 18-29 years who had recovered from COVID-19. J is TRBJ1-5 and V is TRBV10-3; D is uncertain. The CDR3 DNA reads as TGTGCCATCAGTGTTCTTGGCAATCAGCCCCAGCATTTT. Translated, it gives CAISVLGNQPQHF.